The rows below give T cell receptor beta chains drawn from one sample of a study of cytomegalovirus exposure and HLA in healthy donors. Here immunoSEQ multiplex PCR was the method, and the copy in TCRdb shows in-frame clones only, minus some. The sample features about 130,000 clones, with less than 2% in its top ten. Sequencing input: PBMCs. Receptors were obtained from a man in his late teens or twenties in good health and CMV-seronegative. The CDR3 runs from the conserved cysteine through the conserved F or W. The D gene is left open where the match is weak.

cdr3_nt | cdr3_aa | j_call | v_call | d_call
TGTGCCAGCAGTGAGGGAGGGCCTGGATACGAGCAGTACTTC | CASSEGGPGYEQYF | TRBJ2-7 | TRBV28 | TRBD2
TGTGCCAGCAGGTTGACAGCTAATCAGCCCCAGCATTTT | CASRLTANQPQHF | TRBJ1-5 | TRBV6-1 | .
TGTGCCAGCAGTCTATCCCCCAGGACATTTGAGCAGTTCTTC | CASSLSPRTFEQFF | TRBJ2-1 | TRBV28 | .
TGTGCCAGCCGACAGAACAATGAGCAGTTCTTC | CASRQNNEQFF | TRBJ2-1 | TRBV28 | .
TGTGCCACCGCCTCCGGACAGGAAGAAAAACTGTTTTTT | CATASGQEEKLFF | TRBJ1-4 | TRBV18 | TRBD1
TGTGCCAGCAGCCCCCCGGGGGATACGCAGTATTTT | CASSPPGDTQYF | TRBJ2-3 | TRBV7-2 | .
TGTGCCAGCAAGACGATCCGGGACAGGGGGGCCTACGAGCAGTACTTC | CASKTIRDRGAYEQYF | TRBJ2-7 | TRBV27 | TRBD1
TGTGCCAGCAGTGGGAGGAGAAACCACCACTATGGCTACACCTTC | CASSGRRNHHYGYTF | TRBJ1-2 | TRBV2 | .
TGTGCCAGCAGCTTAGGGGTAGTGGGCACTGAAGCTTTCTTT | CASSLGVVGTEAFF | TRBJ1-1 | TRBV5-4 | .
TGTGCCAGCAGTTACAACAGTCCAGCCTACGAGCAGTACTTC | CASSYNSPAYEQYF | TRBJ2-7 | TRBV6-6 | .
TGTGCCAGCAGTTTAGGACAGGGAGAGACCCAGTACTTC | CASSLGQGETQYF | TRBJ2-5 | TRBV6-5 | TRBD1
TGTGCCAGCAGAGAAGGTCCCCACCCGGGACTACATAGCAATCAGCCCCAGCATTTT | CASREGPHPGLHSNQPQHF | TRBJ1-5 | TRBV2 | .
TGTGCCAGCAGTTACCAACAGGGGAACCAAGAGACCCAGTACTTC | CASSYQQGNQETQYF | TRBJ2-5 | TRBV28 | TRBD1
TGTGCCAGCAGTGAAGTAGGCGGAACAGGGGTTGTGTACTTC | CASSEVGGTGVVYF | TRBJ2-7 | TRBV6-1 | TRBD1
TGTGCCAGCGGTAGGAGCTCCTACAATGAGCAGTTCTTC | CASGRSSYNEQFF | TRBJ2-1 | TRBV27 | .
TGTGCCAGCAGTCCCAATACAGGGCCCGGGGAGCTGTTTTTT | CASSPNTGPGELFF | TRBJ2-2 | TRBV7-9 | .
TGTGCCAGCAGCCAATCCCGGGGTCCACGGGGCAATCAGCCCCAGCATTTT | CASSQSRGPRGNQPQHF | TRBJ1-5 | TRBV16 | .
TGCGCCAGCAGCCAAGAACGGGCGGGAGGGCTTTACGAGCAGTACTTC | CASSQERAGGLYEQYF | TRBJ2-7 | TRBV4-3 | TRBD2
TGTGCCATCAGAGGGACTAGCGGGGTCACAGATACGCAGTATTTT | CAIRGTSGVTDTQYF | TRBJ2-3 | TRBV10-3 | TRBD2
TGTGCCATCAGCATAGGACAGGGGGCCTATGGCTACACCTTC | CAISIGQGAYGYTF | TRBJ1-2 | TRBV11-3 | TRBD1
TGTGCCAGCAGTGAGGACAGGGGAAGCACAGATACGCAGTATTTT | CASSEDRGSTDTQYF | TRBJ2-3 | TRBV6-4 | TRBD1
TGTGCCAGCAGCCAGACCGGGACAGGAAAGACCCAGTACTTC | CASSQTGTGKTQYF | TRBJ2-5 | TRBV28 | TRBD1
TGTGCCAGCAGCCTCCGAAGCGCGATACCTACCCCTGAAGCTTTCTTT | CASSLRSAIPTPEAFF | TRBJ1-1 | TRBV11-2 | .
TGCGCCAGCAGCTCTACAGGGCCCGATCAGCCCCAGCATTTT | CASSSTGPDQPQHF | TRBJ1-5 | TRBV5-1 | .
TGTGCCAGCAGTTTTAGAGGACTAGCGGAATATAAGCAGTTCTTC | CASSFRGLAEYKQFF | TRBJ2-1 | TRBV27 | TRBD2
TGTGCCAGCAGCTTAGAATACGCGACAGCCTACCACCAAGAGACCCAGTACTTC | CASSLEYATAYHQETQYF | TRBJ2-5 | TRBV7-9 | .
TGTGCCAGCAGTCCCGGGACTGGGGGAAGTGGCTACACCTTC | CASSPGTGGSGYTF | TRBJ1-2 | TRBV4-2 | .
TGTGCCAGGGGGCCCCCTAGCGAGAGATCCGATGAGCAGTTCTTC | CARGPPSERSDEQFF | TRBJ2-1 | TRBV2 | .
TGTGCCAGCAGCTTATTCCGAGGATCGGGGGACCAGCCCCAGCATTTT | CASSLFRGSGDQPQHF | TRBJ1-5 | TRBV5-6 | .
TGTGCCAGTAAGAATTCCGGGACTAGCTTCTACGAGCAGTACTTC | CASKNSGTSFYEQYF | TRBJ2-7 | TRBV19 | TRBD2
TGTGCCAGCAGCTTATACAGGGCGGAAGCTTTCTTT | CASSLYRAEAFF | TRBJ1-1 | TRBV7-2 | .
TGTGCCAGCAGCGTCGGTCTAGCGGGGCCCTACGAGCAGTACTTC | CASSVGLAGPYEQYF | TRBJ2-7 | TRBV7-2 | TRBD2
TGTGCCAGCAGCTCCCCTCCCCGCGGACAGGGGGAACAGCCCCAGCATTTT | CASSSPPRGQGEQPQHF | TRBJ1-5 | TRBV7-3 | TRBD1
TGTGCCAGTAGTATAGACGACAGATCCCTCTATAATTCACCCCTCCACTTT | CASSIDDRSLYNSPLHF | TRBJ1-6 | TRBV19 | .
TGTGCCAGCAGTTACTCTTCGGGGGGCTTCTACGAGCAGTACTTC | CASSYSSGGFYEQYF | TRBJ2-7 | TRBV6-5 | .
TGTGCCAGCAGCCTCCTCTACGAGCAGTACTTC | CASSLLYEQYF | TRBJ2-7 | TRBV7-9 | .
TGTGCCAGCAGCAAGCAGAGCGGGAGCACAGATACGCAGTATTTT | CASSKQSGSTDTQYF | TRBJ2-3 | TRBV5-6 | .
TGTGCCAGCTCACCGGGTATAGCGGGAGGGCCCAGTAGCTACGAGCAGTACTTC | CASSPGIAGGPSSYEQYF | TRBJ2-7 | TRBV18 | TRBD2
TGTGCCAGCAGCTCGACAGGGTCCCAAGCTTTCTTT | CASSSTGSQAFF | TRBJ1-1 | TRBV7-9 | TRBD1
TGTGCCAGCAATCCTCTACTTCAAGAGACCCAGTACTTC | CASNPLLQETQYF | TRBJ2-5 | TRBV2 | .
TGTGCCATCAGTGGTGGGGATCTTATACCCGGACAGGGAGGATATGATGAAGCTTTCTTT | CAISGGDLIPGQGGYDEAFF | TRBJ1-1 | TRBV10-3 | TRBD1
TGCGCCAGCAGCCAAGAGGCTCAGGGGGCTTCACCCTACGAGCAGTACTTC | CASSQEAQGASPYEQYF | TRBJ2-7 | TRBV4-3 | TRBD1
TGCAGCGTGGGACTAGCGGTTCAAGAGACCCAGTACTTC | CSVGLAVQETQYF | TRBJ2-5 | TRBV29-1 | TRBD2
TGTGCCAGCAGCCCCGGAGGGCTCTACGAGCAGTTCTTC | CASSPGGLYEQFF | TRBJ2-1 | TRBV7-9 | .
TGTGCCATCCCCGGCGTGGGGGGAGGGCAGTATTTT | CAIPGVGGGQYF | TRBJ2-3 | TRBV10-3 | .
TGCGCCAGCAGCTTGGCTCAGGGGGCGAACACCGGGGAGCTGTTTTTT | CASSLAQGANTGELFF | TRBJ2-2 | TRBV5-1 | TRBD1
TGTGCCTGGGGTAGCGGGGGTGCAGATACGCAGTATTTT | CAWGSGGADTQYF | TRBJ2-3 | TRBV30 | TRBD2
TGTGCCAGTAGTATCCTAGCGGGAGGCTACGAGCAGTACTTC | CASSILAGGYEQYF | TRBJ2-7 | TRBV19 | TRBD2
TGTGCCAGCAGCTTAAAGCCTCTGGGAGGGGATCAGCCCCAGCATTTT | CASSLKPLGGDQPQHF | TRBJ1-5 | TRBV7-8 | .
TGCGCCAGCAGCCAAAGGGCACCGGGACAGGCGAACACCGGGGAGCTGTTTTTT | CASSQRAPGQANTGELFF | TRBJ2-2 | TRBV4-3 | TRBD1
TGCAGCGACAGGACAGGGGACGGCTATGGCTACACCTTC | CSDRTGDGYGYTF | TRBJ1-2 | TRBV29-1 | TRBD1
TGTGCCAGCAGTTCCCGGACTAGCGGGAGGACGAACACCGGGGAGCTGTTTTTT | CASSSRTSGRTNTGELFF | TRBJ2-2 | TRBV27 | TRBD2
TGCGCCAGCAGTTTTCTAGCACGGCCTGGGACCGGGGAGCTGTTTTTT | CASSFLARPGTGELFF | TRBJ2-2 | TRBV23-1 | .
TGTGCCAGTAGCAACCCGACAGGGAACACCTACGAGCAGTACTTC | CASSNPTGNTYEQYF | TRBJ2-7 | TRBV19 | TRBD1
TGCAGCGTTGTGACGGGGACTCTTATGAACACTGAAGCTTTCTTT | CSVVTGTLMNTEAFF | TRBJ1-1 | TRBV29-1 | .
TGTGCCAGCAGCAGCAGCGGGGTCCGCAACGAGCAGTACTTC | CASSSSGVRNEQYF | TRBJ2-7 | TRBV28 | TRBD2
TGTGCCAGCAGTTTAGGTGGGAACGGGCGGGATGGCTACACCTTC | CASSLGGNGRDGYTF | TRBJ1-2 | TRBV27 | .
TGTGCCAGCAGCTTCAATTGGGGAGGAGGCTACACCTTC | CASSFNWGGGYTF | TRBJ1-2 | TRBV5-4 | .
TGTGCCAGCAGTTCCCCTGGGGGAGGGAGGCCCTTAGGGGGCACAGATACGCAGTATTTT | CASSSPGGGRPLGGTDTQYF | TRBJ2-3 | TRBV28 | TRBD2
TGTGCCAGCAGCGGACAGGGACGACAGCCCCAGCATTTT | CASSGQGRQPQHF | TRBJ1-5 | TRBV28 | TRBD1